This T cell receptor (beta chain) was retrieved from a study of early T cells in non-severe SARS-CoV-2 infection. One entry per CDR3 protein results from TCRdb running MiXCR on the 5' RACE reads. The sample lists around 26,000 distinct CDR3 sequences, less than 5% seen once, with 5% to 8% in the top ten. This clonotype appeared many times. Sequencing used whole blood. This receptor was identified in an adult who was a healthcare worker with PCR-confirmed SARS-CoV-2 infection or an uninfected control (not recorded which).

CDR3 sequence (DNA): TGTGCCAGCAGTGAATTCCTAGCGGGAGGGCCGGATCCAGATACGCAGTATTTT. It yields the protein CASSEFLAGGPDPDTQYF. The chain employs TRBV6-1 and TRBJ2-3; 12 positions match TRBD2. Germline V gene lookup returns CDR1 MNHNS and CDR2 SASEGT. The CDR3 runs 18 residues. Germline trimming cut 2 bases from V and 4 bases from J; bases unmatched to any gene: 10.